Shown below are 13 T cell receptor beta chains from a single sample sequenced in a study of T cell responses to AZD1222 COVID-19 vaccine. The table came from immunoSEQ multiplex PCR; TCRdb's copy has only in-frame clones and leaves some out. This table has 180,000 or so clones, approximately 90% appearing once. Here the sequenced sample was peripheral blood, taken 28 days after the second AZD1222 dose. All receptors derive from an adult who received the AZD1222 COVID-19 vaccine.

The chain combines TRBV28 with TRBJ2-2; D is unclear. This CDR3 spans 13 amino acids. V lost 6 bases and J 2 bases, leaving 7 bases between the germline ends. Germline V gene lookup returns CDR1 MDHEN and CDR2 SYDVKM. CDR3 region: CASRTPNTGELFF. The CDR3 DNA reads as TGTGCCAGCAGGACGCCCAACACCGGGGAGCTGTTTTTT.

Written as DNA, the CDR3 is TGTGCCAGCAGCCTCTATAGCGGGATCTCGGATGAGCAGTTCTTC. This codes for CASSLYSGISDEQFF. The chain carries TRBV13 and TRBJ2-1, with TRBD2 matching 8 bases. The germline gives CDR1 PRHDT, CDR2 FYEKMQ (reference sequence). V shed 5 bases, J shed 8 bases, and the junction held 11 bases outside the gene matches. CDR3 length equals 15 residues.

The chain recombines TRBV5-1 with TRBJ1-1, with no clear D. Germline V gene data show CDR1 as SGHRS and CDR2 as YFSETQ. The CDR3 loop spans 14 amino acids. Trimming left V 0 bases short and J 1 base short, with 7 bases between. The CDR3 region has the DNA TGCGCCAGCAGCTTGGCGCGGGGGAACACTGAAGCTTTCTTT. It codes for CASSLARGNTEAFF.

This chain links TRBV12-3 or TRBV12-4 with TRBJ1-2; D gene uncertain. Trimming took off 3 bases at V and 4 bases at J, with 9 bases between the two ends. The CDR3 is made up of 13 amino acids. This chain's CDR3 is CASSFPGTYGYTF. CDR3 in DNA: TGTGCCAGCAGTTTTCCGGGCACCTATGGCTACACCTTC.

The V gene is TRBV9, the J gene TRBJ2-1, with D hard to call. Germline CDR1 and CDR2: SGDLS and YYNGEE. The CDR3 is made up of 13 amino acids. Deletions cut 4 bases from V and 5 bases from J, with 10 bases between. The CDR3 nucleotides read TGTGCCAGCAGCCCGCGAGCAAACAATGAGCAGTTCTTC. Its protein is CASSPRANNEQFF. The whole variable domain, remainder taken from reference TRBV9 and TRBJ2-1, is DSGVTQTPKHLITATGQRVTLRCSPRSGDLSVYWYQQSLDQGLQFLIQYYNGEERAKGNILERFSAQQFPDLHSELNLSSLELGDSALYFCASSPRANNEQFFGPGTRLTVL.

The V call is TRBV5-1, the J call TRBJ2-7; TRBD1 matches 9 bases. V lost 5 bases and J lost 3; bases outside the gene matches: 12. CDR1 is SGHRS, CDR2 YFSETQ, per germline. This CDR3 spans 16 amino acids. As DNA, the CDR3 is TGCGCCAGCAGGGTGCTCCCCGGGACAGGGTACTACGAGCAGTACTTC. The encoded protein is CASRVLPGTGYYEQYF.

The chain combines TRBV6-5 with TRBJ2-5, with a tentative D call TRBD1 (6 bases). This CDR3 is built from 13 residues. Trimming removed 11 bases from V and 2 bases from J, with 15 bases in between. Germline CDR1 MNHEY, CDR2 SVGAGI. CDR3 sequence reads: CAVSPGQQETQYF. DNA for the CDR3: TGTGCCGTTTCTCCAGGACAGCAAGAGACCCAGTACTTC.

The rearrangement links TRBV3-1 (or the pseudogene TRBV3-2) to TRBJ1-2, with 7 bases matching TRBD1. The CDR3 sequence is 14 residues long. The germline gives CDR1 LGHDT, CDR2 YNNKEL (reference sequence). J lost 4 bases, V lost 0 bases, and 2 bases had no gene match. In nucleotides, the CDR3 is TGTGCCAGCAGCCAAGATGCAGGGGGCTATGGCTACACCTTC. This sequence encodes CASSQDAGGYGYTF.

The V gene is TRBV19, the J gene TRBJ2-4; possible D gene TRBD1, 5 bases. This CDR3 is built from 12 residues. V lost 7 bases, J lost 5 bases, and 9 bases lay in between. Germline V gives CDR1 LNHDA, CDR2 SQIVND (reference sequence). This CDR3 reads CASTGWENIQYF. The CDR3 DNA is TGTGCCAGTACAGGGTGGGAAAACATTCAGTACTTC.

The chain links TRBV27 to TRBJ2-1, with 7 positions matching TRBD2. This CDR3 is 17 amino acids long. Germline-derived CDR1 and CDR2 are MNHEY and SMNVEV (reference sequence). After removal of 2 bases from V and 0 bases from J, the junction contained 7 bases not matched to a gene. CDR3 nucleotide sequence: TGTGCCAGCAGTTTAGGGCCTAGCGGCCCCTCCTACAATGAGCAGTTCTTC. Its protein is CASSLGPSGPSYNEQFF.

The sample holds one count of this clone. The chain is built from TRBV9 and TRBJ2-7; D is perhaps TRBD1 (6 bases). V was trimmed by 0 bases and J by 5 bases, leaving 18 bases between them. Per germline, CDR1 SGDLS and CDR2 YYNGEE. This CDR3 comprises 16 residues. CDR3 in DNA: TGTGCCAGCAGCGTAGCGGCGCAGGGGCGGGCAGACGAGCAGTACTTC. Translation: CASSVAAQGRADEQYF.

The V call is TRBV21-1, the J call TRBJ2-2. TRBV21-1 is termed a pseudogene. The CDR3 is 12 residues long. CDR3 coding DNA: TGTGCCAGCCCCCCGGAACCCGGGGAGCTGTTTTTT. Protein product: CASPPEPGELFF.

The CDR3 reads CASSRIARGDNSPLHF. The CDR3 nucleotides are TGTGCCAGCAGCCGGATCGCCCGGGGGGATAATTCACCCCTCCACTTT. The chain links TRBV3-1 (or the pseudogene TRBV3-2) to TRBJ1-6, with D tentatively TRBD1 (5 bases). The CDR3 length is 16 residues. The germline V gene encodes CDR1 LGHDT and CDR2 YNNKEL (reference sequence). Trimming cost V 4 bases and J 5 bases, with 15 bases left between them.